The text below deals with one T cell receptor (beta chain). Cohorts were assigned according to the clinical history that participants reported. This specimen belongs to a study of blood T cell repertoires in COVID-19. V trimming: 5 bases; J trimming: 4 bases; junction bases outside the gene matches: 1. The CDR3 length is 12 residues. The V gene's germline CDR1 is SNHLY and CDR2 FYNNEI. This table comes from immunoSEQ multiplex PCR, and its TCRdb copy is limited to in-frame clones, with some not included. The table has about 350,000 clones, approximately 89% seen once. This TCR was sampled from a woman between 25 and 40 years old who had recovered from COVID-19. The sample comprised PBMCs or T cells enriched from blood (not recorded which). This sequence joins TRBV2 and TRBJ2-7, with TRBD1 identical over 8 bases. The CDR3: CASSTGGYEQYF. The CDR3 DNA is TGTGCCAGCAGTACAGGGGGTTACGAGCAGTACTTC.